Below are 19 T cell receptor beta chains sequenced from a single sample in a study of cytomegalovirus exposure and HLA in healthy donors. Clones were sequenced by immunoSEQ multiplex PCR, and TCRdb holds only the in-frame ones, with some missing. The table records some 310,000 clones, 88% of them present only once. Sequenced material: PBMCs. The receptors originated from a man aged 25 to 45 in good health and CMV-seronegative.

This rearrangement joins TRBV27 to TRBJ2-3, with D uncertain. CDR1 is MNHEY and CDR2 is SMNVEV in the germline V gene (reference sequence). The ends were cut back, 5 bases at V and 2 bases at J, with 11 bases in the middle. The CDR3 sequence is 14 residues long. As DNA, the CDR3 is TGTGCCAGCAGTCCAGGCTCCTTCACAGATACGCAGTATTTT. It is translated as CASSPGSFTDTQYF.

This chain joins TRBV10-3 and TRBJ2-7; D perhaps matches TRBD2 (6 bases). The V end was cut by 3 bases, the J end by 1 base, with 13 bases between. The CDR3 extends over 15 amino acids. Germline-derived CDR1 and CDR2 are ENHRY and SYGVKD. The CDR3 loop reads CAISDLTGGSYEQYF. CDR3 sequence (DNA): TGTGCCATCAGTGATCTCACAGGAGGGTCCTACGAGCAGTACTTC.

The sample holds one count of this clone. The CDR3 loop is CASSADRGRTDTQYF. The CDR3 nucleotides are TGCGCCAGCAGTGCGGACAGGGGGCGGACAGATACGCAGTATTTT. The chain employs TRBV10-1 and TRBJ2-3; TRBD1 matches at 11 bases. CDR3 length: 15 amino acids. The J segment lost 3 bases and the V segment lost 4 bases, leaving 3 bases of the junction unmatched. The V gene's germline CDR1 is WNHNN and CDR2 SYGVQD (reference sequence).

The chain combines TRBV5-1 with TRBJ2-1, with 13 bases aligning to TRBD2. With V trimmed by 4 bases and J by 6 bases, 4 bases remained unmatched. CDR3 length equals 15 residues. Per germline, CDR1 SGHRS and CDR2 YFSETQ. The CDR3 loop reads CASSALAGGPNEQFF. CDR3 coding DNA: TGCGCCAGCAGCGCACTAGCGGGGGGGCCCAATGAGCAGTTCTTC.

This clone appeared once. The chain has TRBV5-1 and TRBJ2-5; 7 bases match TRBD1. Per germline, CDR1 SGHRS and CDR2 YFSETQ. With V trimmed by 3 bases and J by 0 bases, 5 bases remained unmatched. The CDR3 has 15 residues. The CDR3 DNA reads TGCGCCAGCAGCTCGACAGGGTTTAACCAAGAGACCCAGTACTTC. Translation: CASSSTGFNQETQYF.

The rearrangement uses TRBV5-1 and TRBJ1-4, with D unclear. CDR3 size: 16 residues. The germline V gene encodes CDR1 SGHRS and CDR2 YFSETQ. The germline V and J ends were trimmed by 0 bases and 8 bases, with 17 bases remaining between them. The chain's CDR3 is CASSLAWAVDGEKLFF. The CDR3 bases are TGCGCCAGCAGCTTGGCCTGGGCAGTCGATGGGGAAAAACTGTTTTTT.

The V gene is TRBV25-1, the J gene TRBJ2-3, with a tentative D call TRBD2 (6 bases). The CDR3 extends over 14 amino acids. The V end lost 7 bases, the J end lost 5 bases, and 16 bases lay between the germline ends. Germline CDR1 reads MGHDK; CDR2 reads SYGVNS. This CDR3 reads CASKLAGKEDTQYF. The CDR3 bases are TGTGCCAGCAAACTTGCGGGGAAAGAAGATACGCAGTATTTT.

This clone was seen only once. The chain carries TRBV12-5 and TRBJ1-1; no clear D gene. Looked up from germline, CDR1 is LGHNT and CDR2 is FRNRAP. The ends were cut back, 7 bases at V and 10 bases at J, with 16 bases in the middle. CDR3 length: 12 residues. CDR3 amino acids: CASATGERGAFF. The CDR3 DNA sequence: TGTGCTAGTGCCACCGGGGAAAGAGGAGCTTTCTTT.

The chain couples TRBV18 to TRBJ1-5; weak D call: TRBD1 (6 bases). Germline CDR1 and CDR2: KGHSH and LQKENI. CDR3 length: 16 amino acids. Between the trimmed V and J ends, which lost 3 bases and 6 bases, there was a span of 18 bases. DNA of the CDR3: TGTGCCAGCTCACCGGGCGGGGGCAGGAACAGTCAGCCCCAGCATTTT. Protein: CASSPGGGRNSQPQHF.

The V call is TRBV2, the J call TRBJ2-2; 10 positions match TRBD1. Germline V gene data show CDR1 as SNHLY and CDR2 as FYNNEI. The J segment lost 0 bases and the V segment lost 6 bases, leaving 7 bases of the junction unmatched. The CDR3 has 17 amino acids. The CDR3 DNA reads as TGTGCCAGCAGGCGACAGGGGGCAAGGTCGAACACCGGGGAGCTGTTTTTT. Its translation is CASRRQGARSNTGELFF.

This rearrangement joins TRBV2 to TRBJ2-5, with 9 bases that match TRBD2. Germline V gene lookup returns CDR1 SNHLY and CDR2 FYNNEI. Unmatched junction bases numbered 9, after V lost 9 bases and J lost 4 bases. The CDR3 has 14 amino acids. The CDR3 bases are TGTGCCAGTTCGGGGCGGGGGGGCCGAGAGACCCAGTACTTC. Encoded protein: CASSGRGGRETQYF.

This clone has a handful of counts. This chain links TRBV27 with TRBJ1-2; maybe TRBD1 (6 bases). The V gene's germline CDR1 is MNHEY and CDR2 SMNVEV (reference sequence). This CDR3 has 13 amino acids. The V end lost 8 bases, the J end lost 8 bases, and 18 bases lay between the germline ends. CDR3 sequence: CASPTGSGVGYTF. Here the CDR3 DNA reads TGTGCCAGCCCCACAGGGAGTGGGGTGGGCTACACCTTC.

This clone was observed a single time. The rearrangement links TRBV4-1 to TRBJ2-7, with 8 bases lining up with TRBD1. The V gene end was trimmed by 1 base and the J gene end by 2 bases; junction bases not matched to a gene: 10. The CDR3 extends over 17 amino acids. The germline CDR1 and CDR2 sequences are MGHRA and YSYEKL. The DNA for the CDR3 is TGCGCCAGCAGCCAAGGTCTTCCGGGACAGGCGACCTACGAGCAGTACTTC. Protein product: CASSQGLPGQATYEQYF.

The chain is built from TRBV27 and TRBJ2-7, with TRBD2 identical over 9 bases. The CDR3 has 14 residues. Germline V CDR1 and CDR2: MNHEY, SMNVEV (reference sequence). J gave up 7 bases and V 7 bases, and 11 bases lay outside the gene matches. The CDR3 here is CASKRAGGTWEQYF. CDR3 DNA: TGTGCCAGCAAGAGGGCGGGGGGGACTTGGGAGCAGTACTTC.

This chain links TRBV6-4 with TRBJ2-3, with 14 positions matching TRBD2. The CDR3 runs to 16 residues. V was clipped by 6 bases and J by 6 bases; unmatched bases: 8. Germline assignment: CDR1 MRHNA and CDR2 SNTAGT. For the CDR3, the DNA is TGTGCCAGCAGGGATAGACTAGCGGGGGGGCCGGATACGCAGTATTTT. Encoded protein: CASRDRLAGGPDTQYF.

The rearrangement joins TRBV6-5 to TRBJ1-2; D not resolved. This CDR3 region has 14 residues. Between the trimmed V and J ends, which lost 9 bases and 8 bases, there was a span of 22 bases. Germline CDR1 is MNHEY and CDR2 is SVGAGI. The CDR3 protein is CASTSGSPSWGYTF. CDR3 coding DNA: TGTGCCAGTACCTCGGGGTCTCCATCGTGGGGCTACACCTTC.

The genes are TRBV6-5 and TRBJ2-1; TRBD1 matches 7 bases. Losses at the gene ends were 10 bases for V and 5 bases for J; bases not matched to a gene: 11. This CDR3 has 14 amino acids. CDR1 is MNHEY, CDR2 SVGAGI, per germline. The CDR3 loop is CATQKRGQHNEQFF. Written as DNA, the CDR3 is TGTGCCACCCAAAAACGGGGACAGCACAATGAGCAGTTCTTC.

This sequence joins TRBV5-6 and TRBJ2-1; D perhaps matches TRBD2 (5 bases). The CDR3 loop spans 14 amino acids. V was pared by 0 bases and J by 7 bases, with 11 bases between. CDR1 and CDR2 from the germline V gene are SGHDT and YYEEEE. In nucleotides, the CDR3 is TGTGCCAGCAGCTTGGTACTTCGGGATAATGAGCAGTTCTTC. Amino acid sequence: CASSLVLRDNEQFF.

This clone has more than one count but fewer than ten. This chain joins TRBV4-1 and TRBJ1-1; D remains ambiguous. The CDR3 length is 13 residues. The ends were cut back, 2 bases at V and 8 bases at J, with 12 bases in the middle. Per the germline V gene, CDR1 is MGHRA and CDR2 is YSYEKL. CDR3 nucleotides: TGCGCCAGCAGCCAATTTCGCGGAGGCGAAGCTTTCTTT. Translating gives CASSQFRGGEAFF.